The 19 T cell receptor beta chains given below trace back to one sample, sequenced in a study of blood T cell repertoires in COVID-19. Assay used: immunoSEQ multiplex PCR; TCRdb lists only in-frame clones, some missing. This sample carries around 250,000 clones, 84% of them seen once, and the ten largest clones take about 1.5%. Sequencing input: peripheral blood. The receptors shown here come from a woman in her thirties or forties who had recovered from COVID-19.

This sequence joins TRBV11-2 and TRBJ2-1; 7 bases align to TRBD1. CDR3 length: 17 residues. J was trimmed by 10 bases and V by 4 bases; bases with no gene match: 19. CDR1 SGHAT and CDR2 FQNNGV come from the germline V gene. This CDR3 reads CASSSHLHRGETQEQFF. Written as DNA, the CDR3 is TGTGCCAGCAGCTCCCACCTTCACAGGGGAGAAACCCAAGAGCAGTTCTTC.

CDR3 DNA: TGTGCCACCAGCAGAGAGAGGGCAAACACTGAAGCTTTCTTT. This encodes CATSRERANTEAFF. The V and J genes are TRBV15 and TRBJ1-1; no clear D. The germline V gene encodes CDR1 LNHNV and CDR2 YYDKDF (reference sequence). This CDR3 spans 14 amino acids. Trimming stripped 0 bases from V and 2 bases from J, with 7 bases between.

V is TRBV15 and J is TRBJ1-5; TRBD1 matches 7 bases. Trimming cost V 5 bases and J 4 bases; bases outside gene matches: 2. The germline V gene has CDR1 LNHNV and CDR2 YYDKDF (reference sequence). This CDR3 is 13 amino acids long. The CDR3 DNA is TGTGCCACCAGCGGACAGGAAAATCAGCCCCAGCATTTT. Amino acid sequence: CATSGQENQPQHF.

The chain is built from TRBV19 and TRBJ1-1; 10 positions match TRBD1. Trimming cost V 0 bases and J 0 bases; bases outside gene matches: 7. This CDR3 region has 18 residues. CDR1 is LNHDA and CDR2 is SQIVND in the germline V gene (reference sequence). CDR3 coding DNA: TGTGCCAGTAGTATAGATCGTAGGACAGGGGGAATGAACACTGAAGCTTTCTTT. This encodes CASSIDRRTGGMNTEAFF.

The chain recombines TRBV19 with TRBJ1-4; 7 bases line up with TRBD1. There are 14 residues in the CDR3. After removal of 5 bases from V and 8 bases from J, the junction contained 8 bases not matched to a gene. Germline CDR1 and CDR2: LNHDA and SQIVND (reference sequence). The CDR3 DNA reads as TGTGCCAGTAGTCCACAGGGGTTTTGGGAAAAACTGTTTTTT. Its translation is CASSPQGFWEKLFF.

The V and J genes are TRBV7-9 and TRBJ1-2; 9 bases fit TRBD1. The CDR3 covers 16 residues. Looked up from germline, CDR1 is SEHNR and CDR2 is FQNEAQ (reference sequence). The junction had 10 bases not matched to a gene; V was cut back by 5 bases and J by 3 bases. The CDR3 nucleotides are TGTGCCAGCAGCACCCGACAGGGGGGTGAAGACTATGGCTACACCTTC. Encoded protein: CASSTRQGGEDYGYTF.

This sequence joins TRBV10-3 and TRBJ2-3; D gene unclear. This CDR3 is built from 14 residues. Trimming removed 7 bases at V and 3 bases at J, with 14 bases between. CDR1 and CDR2 from the germline V gene are ENHRY and SYGVKD. CDR3 DNA: TGTGCCATCACCACAATGCTGGAGACAGATACGCAGTATTTT. Translation: CAITTMLETDTQYF.

This clone came up a few times. The chain has TRBV7-2 and TRBJ1-5; D is unresolved. Germline V gene data show CDR1 as SGHTA and CDR2 as FQGNSA. Trimming cost V 3 bases and J 3 bases, with 6 bases left between them. This CDR3 has 13 residues. The CDR3 loop is CASSFRFNQPQHF. CDR3 in DNA: TGTGCCAGCAGCTTTCGGTTCAATCAGCCCCAGCATTTT.

This chain links TRBV2 with TRBJ2-5; a weak D match, TRBD2 (6 bases). The V gene's germline CDR1 is SNHLY and CDR2 FYNNEI. CDR3 length: 17 residues. Trimming took off 2 bases at V and 5 bases at J, with 21 bases between the two ends. This CDR3 is CASSEKVVEGSGETQYF. The CDR3, as DNA: TGTGCCAGCAGTGAAAAGGTGGTGGAGGGCTCAGGGGAGACCCAGTACTTC. The variable domain in full, with the rest retrieved from reference TRBV2 and TRBJ2-5, is EPEVTQTPSHQVTQMGQEVILRCVPISNHLYFYWYRQILGQKVEFLVSFYNNEISEKSEIFDDQFSVERPDGSNFTLKIRSTKLEDSAMYFCASSEKVVEGSGETQYFGPGTRLLVL.

As concerns this clone: The junction shows a germline mismatch at one end, possibly a read error. The V gene is TRBV3-1 (or the pseudogene TRBV3-2), the J gene TRBJ1-2; tentatively, D is TRBD1 (6 bases). The V gene's germline CDR1 is LGHDT and CDR2 YNNKEL (reference sequence). The CDR3 length is 14 residues. The CDR3 DNA reads TGTGCCAGCAGCGAAGACGGGACACACTATGGCTACACCTTC. Its translation: CASSEDGTHYGYTF.

V gene TRBV29-1 combines with J gene TRBJ2-3, with 10 bases aligning to TRBD2. The germline CDR1 and CDR2 sequences are SQVTM and ANQGSEA. The CDR3 has 15 amino acids. After removal of 3 bases from V and 2 bases from J, the junction contained 5 bases not matched to a gene. The CDR3 here is CSVEGSGGVTDTQYF. CDR3 coding DNA: TGCAGCGTTGAGGGGAGCGGGGGGGTCACAGATACGCAGTATTTT.

The rearrangement joins TRBV7-9 to TRBJ1-4, with 10 bases fitting TRBD1. CDR3 size: 16 residues. In germline, CDR1 is SEHNR, CDR2 FQNEAQ (reference sequence). Trimming removed 5 bases from V and 6 bases from J; junction bases left unmatched: 9. As DNA, the CDR3 is TGTGCCAGCAGCCCAGCGCGAGGACAGGGGGATGAAAAACTGTTTTTT. Protein product: CASSPARGQGDEKLFF.

The chain employs TRBV10-3 and TRBJ2-1, with 12 positions matching TRBD1. V lost 10 bases and J lost 7; bases outside the gene matches: 20. This CDR3 has 18 residues. Germline CDR1 is ENHRY and CDR2 is SYGVKD. The CDR3 DNA is TGTGCCAACTATTCCGGCCAATGGGACAGGGGGCTGAATAATGAGCAGTTCTTC. This codes for CANYSGQWDRGLNNEQFF.

The gene calls are TRBV7-2 and TRBJ1-4; no firm D call. Trimming stripped 4 bases from V and 10 bases from J, with 10 bases between. Per germline, CDR1 SGHTA and CDR2 FQGNSA. CDR3 length: 12 residues. The CDR3 region has the DNA TGTGCCAGCAGCTACTCCCGGGGAAAACTGTTTTTT. Residues: CASSYSRGKLFF. The variable domain in full, completed from reference TRBV7-2 and TRBJ1-4, reads GAGVSQSPSNKVTEKGKDVELRCDPISGHTALYWYRQSLGQGLEFLIYFQGNSAPDKSGLPSDRFSAERTGGSVSTLTIQRTQQEDSAVYLCASSYSRGKLFFGSGTQLSVL.

The rearrangement links TRBV6-4 to TRBJ2-1; 9 bases line up with TRBD2. From germline, CDR1 is MRHNA and CDR2 SNTAGT. V trimming: 6 bases; J trimming: 2 bases; junction bases outside the gene matches: 5. This CDR3 comprises 15 residues. For the CDR3, the DNA is TGTGCCAGCAGCGAACTAGCGGGCACCTACAATGAGCAGTTCTTC. Translating gives CASSELAGTYNEQFF.

The rearrangement joins TRBV6-1 to TRBJ1-6; D gene uncertain. Trimming removed 2 bases at V and 6 bases at J, with 5 bases between. The germline V gene has CDR1 MNHNS and CDR2 SASEGT. The CDR3 sequence is 13 residues long. The CDR3 region is CASSERFNSPLHF. In DNA form, the CDR3 reads TGTGCCAGCAGTGAACGGTTTAATTCACCCCTCCACTTT.

The rearrangement joins TRBV19 to TRBJ1-1; 8 bases are a match to TRBD1. Germline trimming cut 5 bases from V and 0 bases from J; bases unmatched to any gene: 5. The CDR3 totals 15 residues. The V gene's germline CDR1 is LNHDA and CDR2 SQIVND (reference sequence). The CDR3 bases are TGTGCCAGTAGTTTCAGACAGGGGCTGAACACTGAAGCTTTCTTT. Its protein is CASSFRQGLNTEAFF.

The genes are TRBV29-1 and TRBJ1-2, with D possibly being TRBD1 (5 bases). The CDR3 is 11 residues long. CDR1 is SQVTM and CDR2 is ANQGSEA in the germline V gene. V was trimmed by 4 bases and J by 8 bases, leaving 11 bases between them. The CDR3 nucleotides read TGCAGCGTTGCAGGGATTATAGGCTACACCTTC. Translating gives CSVAGIIGYTF.

This chain joins TRBV11-2 and TRBJ1-6; 7 nucleotides line up with TRBD1. The germline gives CDR1 SGHAT, CDR2 FQNNGV. V dropped 0 bases and J dropped 9; count of bases not matched to a gene: 5. This CDR3 is built from 15 residues. The CDR3 sequence: CASSLEGGFGSPLHF. The CDR3 DNA is TGTGCCAGCAGCTTAGAAGGGGGCTTTGGTTCACCCCTCCACTTT. Full variable domain (rest looked up from reference TRBV11-2 and TRBJ1-6): EAGVAQSPRYKIIEKRQSVAFWCNPISGHATLYWYQQILGQGPKLLIQFQNNGVVDDSQLPKDRFSAERLKGVDSTLKIQPAKLEDSAVYLCASSLEGGFGSPLHFGNGTRLTVT.